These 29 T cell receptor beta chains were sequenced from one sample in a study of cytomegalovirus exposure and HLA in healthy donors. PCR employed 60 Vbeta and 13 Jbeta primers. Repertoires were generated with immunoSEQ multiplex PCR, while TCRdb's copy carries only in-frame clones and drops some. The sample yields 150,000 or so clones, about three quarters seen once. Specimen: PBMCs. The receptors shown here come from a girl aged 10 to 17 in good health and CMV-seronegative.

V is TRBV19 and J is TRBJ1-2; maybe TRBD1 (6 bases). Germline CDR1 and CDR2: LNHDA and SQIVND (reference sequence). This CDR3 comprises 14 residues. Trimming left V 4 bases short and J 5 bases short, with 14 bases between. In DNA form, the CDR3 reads TGTGCCAGTAGTAATGGGGGCAACCCATATGGCTACACCTTC. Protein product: CASSNGGNPYGYTF.

The CDR3 is CASSITGGLGEPQHF. The DNA for the CDR3 is TGTGCCAGTAGTATAACAGGGGGGTTGGGTGAGCCCCAGCATTTT. V is TRBV19 and J is TRBJ1-5; 8 bases are shared with TRBD1. CDR1 and CDR2 from the germline V gene are LNHDA and SQIVND (reference sequence). The CDR3 is 15 amino acids. Germline trimming cut 2 bases from V and 8 bases from J; bases unmatched to any gene: 8.

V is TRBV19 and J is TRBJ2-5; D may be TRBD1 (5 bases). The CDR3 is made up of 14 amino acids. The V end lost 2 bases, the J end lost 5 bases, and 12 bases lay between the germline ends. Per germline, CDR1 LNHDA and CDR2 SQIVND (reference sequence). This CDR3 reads CASSIYQGGETQYF. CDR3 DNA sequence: TGTGCCAGTAGTATATACCAGGGTGGCGAGACCCAGTACTTC.

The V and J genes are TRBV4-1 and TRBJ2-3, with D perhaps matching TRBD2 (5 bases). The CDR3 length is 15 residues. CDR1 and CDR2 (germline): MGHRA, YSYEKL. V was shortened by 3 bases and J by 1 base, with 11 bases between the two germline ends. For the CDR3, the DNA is TGCGCCAGCAGCCAGATCGGGGAACGCACAGATACGCAGTATTTT. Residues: CASSQIGERTDTQYF.

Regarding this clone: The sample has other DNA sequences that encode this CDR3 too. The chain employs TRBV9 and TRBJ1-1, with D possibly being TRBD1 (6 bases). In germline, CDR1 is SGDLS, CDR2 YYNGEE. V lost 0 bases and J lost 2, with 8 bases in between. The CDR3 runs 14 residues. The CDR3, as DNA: TGTGCCAGCAGCGTAGAAGGGACAAACACTGAAGCTTTCTTT. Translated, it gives CASSVEGTNTEAFF.

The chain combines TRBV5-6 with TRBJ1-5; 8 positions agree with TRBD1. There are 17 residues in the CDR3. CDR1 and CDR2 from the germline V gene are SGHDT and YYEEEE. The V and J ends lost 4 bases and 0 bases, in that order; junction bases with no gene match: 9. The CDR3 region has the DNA TGTGCCAGCAGCCATACAGGGGGACTTTATAGCAATCAGCCCCAGCATTTT. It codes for CASSHTGGLYSNQPQHF.

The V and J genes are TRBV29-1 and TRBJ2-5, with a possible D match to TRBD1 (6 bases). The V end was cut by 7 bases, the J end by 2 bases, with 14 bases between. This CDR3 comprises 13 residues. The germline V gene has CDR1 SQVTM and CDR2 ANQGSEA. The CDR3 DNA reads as TGCAGCGCAAATACAGGGAGTCAAGAGACCCAGTACTTC. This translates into CSANTGSQETQYF.

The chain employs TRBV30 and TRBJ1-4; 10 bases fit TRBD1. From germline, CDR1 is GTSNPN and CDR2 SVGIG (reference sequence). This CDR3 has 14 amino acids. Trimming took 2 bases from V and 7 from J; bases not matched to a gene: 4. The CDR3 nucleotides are TGTGCCTGGAGTCGGGACAGGGGTAGTGAAAAACTGTTTTTT. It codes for CAWSRDRGSEKLFF.

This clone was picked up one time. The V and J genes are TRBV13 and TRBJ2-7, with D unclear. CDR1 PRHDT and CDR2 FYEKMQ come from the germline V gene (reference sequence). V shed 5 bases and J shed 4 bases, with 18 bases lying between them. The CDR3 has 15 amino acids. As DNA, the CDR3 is TGTGCCAGCAGCCCAGATGGTCAGGCCCCTTACGAGCAGTACTTC. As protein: CASSPDGQAPYEQYF.

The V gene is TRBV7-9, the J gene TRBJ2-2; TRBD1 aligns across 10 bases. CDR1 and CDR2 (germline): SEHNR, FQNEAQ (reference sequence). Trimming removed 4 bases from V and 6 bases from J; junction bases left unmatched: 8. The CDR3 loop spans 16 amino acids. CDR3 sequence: CASSSSTGGVAGELFF. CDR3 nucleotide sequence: TGTGCCAGCAGCTCCTCGACAGGGGGCGTGGCCGGGGAGCTGTTTTTT.

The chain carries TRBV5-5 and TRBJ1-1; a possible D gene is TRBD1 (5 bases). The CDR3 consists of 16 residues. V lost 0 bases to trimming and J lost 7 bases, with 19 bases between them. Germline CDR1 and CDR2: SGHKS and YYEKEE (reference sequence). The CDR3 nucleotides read TGTGCCAGCAGCTTGGATTTGCGCAGGGTAACGGGTGAAGCTTTCTTT. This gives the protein CASSLDLRRVTGEAFF.

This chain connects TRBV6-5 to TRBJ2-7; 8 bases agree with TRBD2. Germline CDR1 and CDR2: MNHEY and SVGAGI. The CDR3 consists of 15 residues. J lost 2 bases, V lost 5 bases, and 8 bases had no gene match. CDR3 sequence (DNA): TGTGCCAGCAGTACCCTCGCGGGGGGTACCTACGAGCAGTACTTC. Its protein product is CASSTLAGGTYEQYF.

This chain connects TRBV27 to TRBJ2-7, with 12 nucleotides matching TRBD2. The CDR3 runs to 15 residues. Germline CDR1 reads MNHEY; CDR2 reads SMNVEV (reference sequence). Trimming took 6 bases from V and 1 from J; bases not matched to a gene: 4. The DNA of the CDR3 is TGTGCCAGCAGCCCTCTAGCGGGGGGGTCCTACGAGCAGTACTTC. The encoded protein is CASSPLAGGSYEQYF.

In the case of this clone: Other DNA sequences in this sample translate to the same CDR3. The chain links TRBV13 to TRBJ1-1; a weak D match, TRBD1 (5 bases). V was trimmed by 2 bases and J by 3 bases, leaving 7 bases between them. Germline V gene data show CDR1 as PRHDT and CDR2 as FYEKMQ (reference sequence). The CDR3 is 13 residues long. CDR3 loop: CASSLTGDTEAFF. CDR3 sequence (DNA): TGTGCCAGCAGCTTAACGGGGGACACTGAAGCTTTCTTT.

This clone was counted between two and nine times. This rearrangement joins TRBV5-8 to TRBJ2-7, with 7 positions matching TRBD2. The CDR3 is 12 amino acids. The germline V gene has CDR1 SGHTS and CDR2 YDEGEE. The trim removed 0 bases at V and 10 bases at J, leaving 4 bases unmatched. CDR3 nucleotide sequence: TGTGCCAGCAGCTTGGCGCCTAGCGGACAGTACTTC. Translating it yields CASSLAPSGQYF.

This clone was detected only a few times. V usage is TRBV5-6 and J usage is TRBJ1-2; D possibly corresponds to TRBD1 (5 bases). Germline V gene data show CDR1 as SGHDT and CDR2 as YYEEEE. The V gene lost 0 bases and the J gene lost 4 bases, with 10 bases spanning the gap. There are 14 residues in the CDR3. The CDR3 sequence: CASSLGGLFYGYTF. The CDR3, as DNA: TGTGCCAGCAGCTTGGGGGGCCTATTCTATGGCTACACCTTC. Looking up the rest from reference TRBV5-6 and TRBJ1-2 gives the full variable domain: DAGVTQSPTHLIKTRGQQVTLRCSPKSGHDTVSWYQQALGQGPQFIFQYYEEEERQRGNFPDRFSGHQFPNYSSELNVNALLLGDSALYLCASSLGGLFYGYTFGSGTRLTVV.

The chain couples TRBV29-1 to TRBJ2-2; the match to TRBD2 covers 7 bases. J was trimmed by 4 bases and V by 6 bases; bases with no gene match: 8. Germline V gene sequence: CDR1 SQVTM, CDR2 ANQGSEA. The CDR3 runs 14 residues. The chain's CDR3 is CSVRLAASTGELFF. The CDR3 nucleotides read TGCAGCGTCAGGCTAGCGGCGAGCACCGGGGAGCTGTTTTTT.

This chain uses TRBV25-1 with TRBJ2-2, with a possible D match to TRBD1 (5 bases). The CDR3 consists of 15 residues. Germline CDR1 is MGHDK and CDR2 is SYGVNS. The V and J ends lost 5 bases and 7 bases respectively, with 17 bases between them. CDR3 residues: CASSSRQGKGGELFF. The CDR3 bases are TGTGCCAGCAGTAGTCGGCAGGGCAAAGGCGGGGAGCTGTTTTTT.

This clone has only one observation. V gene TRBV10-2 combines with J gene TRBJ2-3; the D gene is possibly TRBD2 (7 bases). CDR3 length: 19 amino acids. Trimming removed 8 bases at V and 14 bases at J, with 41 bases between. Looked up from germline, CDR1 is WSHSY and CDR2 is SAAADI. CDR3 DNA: TGCGCCAGCTCCGAGAAGTTCCTGAAGGGCGGGGGCTACCAAGCGGTACCGTATTTT. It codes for CASSEKFLKGGGYQAVPYF.

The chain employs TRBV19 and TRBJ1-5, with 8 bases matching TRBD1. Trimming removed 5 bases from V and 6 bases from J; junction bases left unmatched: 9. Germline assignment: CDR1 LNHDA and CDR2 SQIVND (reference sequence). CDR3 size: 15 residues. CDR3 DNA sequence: TGTGCCAGTAGTCCGGTACCAGGGGGCGGTCAGCCCCAGCATTTT. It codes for CASSPVPGGGQPQHF.

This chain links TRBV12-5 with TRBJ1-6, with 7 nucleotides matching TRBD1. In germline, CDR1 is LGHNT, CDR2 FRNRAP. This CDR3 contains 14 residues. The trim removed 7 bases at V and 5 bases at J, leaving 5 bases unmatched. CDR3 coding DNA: TGTGCTAGTGTCTGGGACAGCAATAATTCACCCCTCCACTTT. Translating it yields CASVWDSNNSPLHF.

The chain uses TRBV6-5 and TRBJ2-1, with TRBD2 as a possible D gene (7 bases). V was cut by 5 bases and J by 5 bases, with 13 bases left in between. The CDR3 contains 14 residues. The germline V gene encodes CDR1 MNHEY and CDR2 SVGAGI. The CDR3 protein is CASSPRGAHNEQFF. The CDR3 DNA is TGTGCCAGCAGTCCCCGGGGGGCCCACAATGAGCAGTTCTTC.

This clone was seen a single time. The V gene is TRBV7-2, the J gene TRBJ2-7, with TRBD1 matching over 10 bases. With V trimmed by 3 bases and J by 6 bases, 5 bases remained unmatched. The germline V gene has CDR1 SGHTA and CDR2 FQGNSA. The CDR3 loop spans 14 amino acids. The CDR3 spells CASSFDRGPREQYF. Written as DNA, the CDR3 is TGTGCCAGCAGCTTCGACAGGGGGCCGCGCGAGCAGTACTTC.

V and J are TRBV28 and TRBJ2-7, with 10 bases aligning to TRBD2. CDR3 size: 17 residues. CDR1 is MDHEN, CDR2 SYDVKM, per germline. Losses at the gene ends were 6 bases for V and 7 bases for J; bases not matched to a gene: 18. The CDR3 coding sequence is TGTGCCAGCAGAGAAGCGGGGGGGCTTGAGGCTGTGGGTGAGCAGTACTTC. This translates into CASREAGGLEAVGEQYF.

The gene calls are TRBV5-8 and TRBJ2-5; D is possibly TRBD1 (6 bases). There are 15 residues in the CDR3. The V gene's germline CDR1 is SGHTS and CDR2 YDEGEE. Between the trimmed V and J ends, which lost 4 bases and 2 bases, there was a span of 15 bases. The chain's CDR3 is CASSSIQGGQETQYF. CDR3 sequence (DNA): TGTGCCAGCAGCAGTATACAGGGCGGGCAAGAGACCCAGTACTTC.

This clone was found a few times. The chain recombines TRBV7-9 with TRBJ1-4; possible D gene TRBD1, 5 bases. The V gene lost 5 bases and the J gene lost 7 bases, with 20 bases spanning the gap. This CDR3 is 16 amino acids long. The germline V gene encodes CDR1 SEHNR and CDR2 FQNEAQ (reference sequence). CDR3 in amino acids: CASSPSVVRGGEKLFF. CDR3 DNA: TGTGCCAGCAGCCCCTCAGTCGTTCGGGGGGGTGAAAAACTGTTTTTT.

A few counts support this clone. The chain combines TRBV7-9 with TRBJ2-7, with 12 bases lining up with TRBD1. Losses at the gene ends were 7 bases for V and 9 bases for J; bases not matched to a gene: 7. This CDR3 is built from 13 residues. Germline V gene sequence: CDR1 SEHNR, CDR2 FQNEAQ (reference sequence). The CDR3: CASTWDRGLGQYF. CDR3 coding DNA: TGTGCCAGCACTTGGGACAGGGGGCTAGGGCAGTACTTC.

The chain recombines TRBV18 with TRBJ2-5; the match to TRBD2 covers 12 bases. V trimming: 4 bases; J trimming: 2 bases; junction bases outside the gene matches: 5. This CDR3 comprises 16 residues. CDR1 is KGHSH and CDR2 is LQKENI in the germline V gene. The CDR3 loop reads CASSLLGLAGQETQYF. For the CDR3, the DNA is TGTGCCAGCTCACTCCTCGGACTAGCGGGGCAAGAGACCCAGTACTTC. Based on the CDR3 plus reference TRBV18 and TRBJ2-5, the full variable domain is NAGVMQNPRHLVRRRGQEARLRCSPMKGHSHVYWYRQLPEEGLKFMVYLQKENIIDESGMPKERFSAEFPKEGPSILRIQQVVRGDSAAYFCASSLLGLAGQETQYFGPGTRLLVL.

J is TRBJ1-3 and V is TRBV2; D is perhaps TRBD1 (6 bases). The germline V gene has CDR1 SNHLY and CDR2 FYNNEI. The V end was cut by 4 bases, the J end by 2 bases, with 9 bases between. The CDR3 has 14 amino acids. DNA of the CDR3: TGTGCCAGCAGTGGGACAGACCCTGGAAACACCATATATTTT. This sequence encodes CASSGTDPGNTIYF.